These 17 T cell receptor beta chains were all obtained from the same sample, sequenced in a study of T-cell reconstitution after alpha-beta-depleted transplantation in children. Preparation of the TCRbeta library involved a method that used unique molecular identifiers. TCRdb fed the PCR reads into MiXCR, producing one record per CDR3 protein. The table lists 350,000 to 450,000 distinct CDR3 sequences, around 20% of them singletons. Sequencing was performed on PBMCs from the stem cell graft donor, taken from the stem cell graft. Receptor source: a human donor who donated a stem cell graft to a child with acute myeloid leukemia.

The rearrangement joins TRBV7-2 to TRBJ2-3, with D possibly matching TRBD1 (5 bases). The CDR3 totals 14 residues. V gave up 5 bases and J gave up 4 bases, with 13 bases separating them. Germline CDR1 reads SGHTA; CDR2 reads FQGNSA. This chain's CDR3 is CASSPGHTADTQYF. The CDR3 DNA follows: TGTGCCAGCAGCCCCGGACATACTGCAGATACGCAGTATTTT. Filled out from reference TRBV7-2 and TRBJ2-3, the complete variable domain reads GAGVSQSPSNKVTEKGKDVELRCDPISGHTALYWYRQSLGQGLEFLIYFQGNSAPDKSGLPSDRFSAERTGGSVSTLTIQRTQQEDSAVYLCASSPGHTADTQYFGPGTRLTVL.

The V call is TRBV5-1, the J call TRBJ2-3, with 7 bases matching TRBD2. Germline V CDR1 and CDR2: SGHRS, YFSETQ. The V segment lost 0 bases and the J segment 3 bases; nucleotides outside the gene matches: 7. This CDR3 spans 16 amino acids. The CDR3 sequence is CASSLDAGEGTDTQYF. In DNA form, the CDR3 reads TGCGCCAGCAGCTTGGATGCGGGAGAGGGGACAGATACGCAGTATTTT.

This clonotype was seen only a few times. The chain has TRBV15 and TRBJ2-7; 7 positions match TRBD1. The length of the CDR3 is 16 residues. Germline V lookup: CDR1 LNHNV, CDR2 YYDKDF (reference sequence). V shed 3 bases and J 5 bases; nucleotides not matched to a gene: 13. The CDR3 bases are TGTGCCACCAGCAGGGATTCGACAGGGTACCCCGACGAGCAGTACTTC. It codes for CATSRDSTGYPDEQYF.

This clonotype came up a few times. The V and J genes are TRBV6-1 and TRBJ1-1, with D uncertain. The CDR3 has 15 amino acids. Germline V CDR1 and CDR2: MNHNS, SASEGT. The V end was cut by 7 bases, the J end by 1 base, with 16 bases between. The CDR3: CASIALVGRNTEAFF. The CDR3 nucleotides read TGTGCCAGCATTGCGCTTGTAGGTCGGAACACTGAAGCTTTCTTT.

This chain links TRBV4-3 with TRBJ2-7; D is perhaps TRBD2 (6 bases). V was cut by 1 base and J by 0 bases, with 13 bases left in between. The CDR3 spans 16 residues. CDR1 and CDR2 (germline): LGHNA, YSLEER. In DNA form, the CDR3 reads TGCGCCAGCAGCCAAGGACGTAGCGGTAGCTCCTACGAGCAGTACTTC. Its translation is CASSQGRSGSSYEQYF.

The rearrangement joins TRBV29-1 to TRBJ2-7; a possible D gene is TRBD1 (5 bases). With 8 bases removed from V and 0 bases from J, the gap between germline ends came to 14 bases. This CDR3 contains 13 residues. Germline loops: CDR1 SQVTM, CDR2 ANQGSEA. CDR3: CSPGARVSYEQYF. For the CDR3, the DNA is TGCAGCCCTGGGGCCAGGGTCTCCTACGAGCAGTACTTC.

This clonotype was counted a single time. V gene TRBV19 combines with J gene TRBJ2-1; 13 bases fit TRBD2. After removal of 5 bases from V and 1 base from J, the junction contained 11 bases not matched to a gene. From germline, CDR1 is LNHDA and CDR2 SQIVND (reference sequence). This CDR3 spans 19 amino acids. The DNA of the CDR3 is TGTGCCAGTAGTCCTCCCCCCGGACTAGCGGGAGAATCCTACAATGAGCAGTTCTTC. As protein: CASSPPPGLAGESYNEQFF.

This clonotype was seen only a few times. This chain uses TRBV5-1 with TRBJ1-3; unclear D gene. Germline V gives CDR1 SGHRS, CDR2 YFSETQ. Trimming pared 5 bases from V and 0 bases from J, leaving 9 bases between. The CDR3 consists of 14 residues. CDR3 loop: CASRRESSGNTIYF. The CDR3 DNA follows: TGCGCCAGCAGAAGGGAAAGCTCTGGAAACACCATATATTTT.

This clonotype has only a few counts. V is TRBV5-1 and J is TRBJ2-1; 8 bases line up with TRBD2. After removal of 4 bases from V and 3 bases from J, the junction contained 3 bases not matched to a gene. In germline, CDR1 is SGHRS, CDR2 YFSETQ. The CDR3 runs 14 residues. CDR3 DNA: TGCGCCAGCAGCGAGACTAGCGTCTACAATGAGCAGTTCTTC. Translating it yields CASSETSVYNEQFF. The whole variable domain, filled in from reference TRBV5-1 and TRBJ2-1, reads KAGVTQTPRYLIKTRGQQVTLSCSPISGHRSVSWYQQTPGQGLQFLFEYFSETQRNKGNFPGRFSGRQFSNSRSEMNVSTLELGDSALYLCASSETSVYNEQFFGPGTRLTVL.

The sample holds a few counts of this clonotype. The chain employs TRBV5-1 and TRBJ2-1; TRBD1 is a possible D gene (5 bases). Germline V gene lookup returns CDR1 SGHRS and CDR2 YFSETQ. CDR3 size: 16 residues. Trimming left V 0 bases short and J 3 bases short, with 13 bases between. CDR3 bases: TGCGCCAGCAGCTTGGTGGGGCTAACCGACTACAATGAGCAGTTCTTC. Translation: CASSLVGLTDYNEQFF.

In this sample, this clonotype turned up a few times. This sequence joins TRBV13 and TRBJ2-1; weak D call: TRBD2 (6 bases). Deletions cut 4 bases from V and 4 bases from J, with 17 bases between. This CDR3 spans 16 amino acids. Germline V gene data show CDR1 as PRHDT and CDR2 as FYEKMQ (reference sequence). This CDR3 is CASSSVAEEEYNEQFF. In DNA form, the CDR3 reads TGTGCCAGCAGCTCCGTAGCGGAAGAGGAATACAATGAGCAGTTCTTC.

Comment on this clonotype: This CDR3 fails to terminate in the conserved phenylalanine or tryptophan, so it likely reflects a read error. The chain employs TRBV20-1 and TRBJ2-1; 11 bases are shared with TRBD2. J was trimmed by 8 bases and V by 6 bases; bases with no gene match: 9. The CDR3 covers 14 residues. Per germline, CDR1 DFQATT and CDR2 SNEGSKA (reference sequence). CDR3 loop: CSAHTSGSTYEQFL. The CDR3 DNA reads TGCAGTGCACATACTAGCGGGAGTACGTATGAGCAGTTCCTC.

This clonotype showed up many times. V gene TRBV5-1 combines with J gene TRBJ2-7; perhaps TRBD2 as D (6 bases). Germline-derived CDR1 and CDR2 are SGHRS and YFSETQ. V was cut by 3 bases and J by 3 bases, with 19 bases left in between. The CDR3 sequence is 16 residues long. The CDR3 sequence is CASSSPRTGLHYEQYF. The CDR3 DNA sequence: TGCGCCAGCAGCTCGCCAAGGACCGGACTACACTACGAGCAGTACTTC.

This clonotype was seen more than once but under ten times. The chain links TRBV5-1 to TRBJ2-1; 11 bases agree with TRBD2. Germline lookup yields CDR1 SGHRS and CDR2 YFSETQ. The junction had 9 bases not matched to a gene; V was cut back by 0 bases and J by 13 bases. The CDR3 totals 15 residues. CDR3 DNA: TGCGCCAGCAGCTTGGGACTAGCGGGAATGGCGGACCAGTTCTTC. It encodes CASSLGLAGMADQFF.

This clonotype was seen ten or more times. This chain joins TRBV29-1 and TRBJ2-1; TRBD2 might be the D (5 bases). The V end lost 4 bases, the J end lost 7 bases, and 17 bases lay between the germline ends. Germline V CDR1 and CDR2: SQVTM, ANQGSEA. The CDR3 length is 14 residues. The CDR3 sequence: CSVGYLGDGNEQFF. In nucleotides, the CDR3 is TGCAGCGTTGGTTACCTGGGAGACGGGAATGAGCAGTTCTTC.

The chain combines TRBV5-1 with TRBJ2-2, with TRBD1 as a possible D gene (6 bases). Per the germline V gene, CDR1 is SGHRS and CDR2 is YFSETQ. V gave up 2 bases and J gave up 6 bases, with 14 bases separating them. CDR3 length: 15 amino acids. The CDR3 DNA sequence: TGCGCCAGCAGCTTTGGTGAACAGGGATCCGGGGAGCTGTTTTTT. Protein: CASSFGEQGSGELFF. Looking up the rest from reference TRBV5-1 and TRBJ2-2 gives the full variable domain: KAGVTQTPRYLIKTRGQQVTLSCSPISGHRSVSWYQQTPGQGLQFLFEYFSETQRNKGNFPGRFSGRQFSNSRSEMNVSTLELGDSALYLCASSFGEQGSGELFFGEGSRLTVL.

At least ten counts were recorded for this clonotype. The rearrangement links TRBV6-5 to TRBJ2-2; TRBD2 agrees at 7 bases. The ends lost 2 bases at V and 2 bases at J; junction bases unmatched: 8. The length of the CDR3 is 17 residues. Germline values: CDR1 MNHEY, CDR2 SVGAGI. CDR3 protein: CASSYPSKGLNTGELFF. DNA of the CDR3: TGTGCCAGCAGTTACCCATCGAAGGGACTAAACACCGGGGAGCTGTTTTTT.